The source of this T cell receptor beta chain is a study of T cells in Graves' hyperthyroidism and ophthalmopathy. RNA transcripts provided the source from which TCR beta CDR3 regions were amplified. HTBI primers were employed in a first-round RT-PCR of the TCR CDR3. TCRdb reanalysed the multiplex PCR reads using MiXCR and keeps one entry per CDR3 protein. The table shows fewer than 900,000 distinct CDR3 sequences, with around 15% occurring only once. This clonotype came up many times. Uncontrolled infection, other autoimmune disease, pregnancy or lactation disqualified patients from enrolment. Thyroid ultrasound, orbital computed tomography, clinical symptoms, and serum thyroxine and TRAb underpinned diagnoses. PBMCs were derived from around 10 ml fresh peripheral blood. The ends were cut back, 1 base at V and 5 bases at J, with 17 bases in the middle. The CDR3 runs 16 residues.

Input material: blood. This sequence was found in a man younger than 35 with Graves' hyperthyroidism. This chain uses TRBV12-3 or TRBV12-4 with TRBJ1-1; the D gene is possibly TRBD1 (5 bases). CDR3 DNA sequence: TGTGCCAGCAGTTTAGGGGTACGGGGGGAAAGGACTGAAGCTTTCTTT. Translating it yields CASSLGVRGERTEAFF.